The clone carrying this T cell receptor beta chain was recorded only once. These data originate in a study of blood T cell repertoires in COVID-19. In the study overall: Samples came from the United States, Italy and Spain, spanning acute and convalescent COVID-19. T cells, B-cell-depleted T cells, or PBMCs provided the cDNA or gDNA that served as material.

Germline V CDR1 and CDR2: MDHEN, SYDVKM. The CDR3 covers 16 residues. The V and J ends lost 6 bases and 2 bases, in that order; junction bases with no gene match: 10. Original methodology: Estimation of nucleated cell counts relied on the amplification of reference gene primers. The table came from immunoSEQ multiplex PCR; TCRdb's copy has only in-frame clones and leaves some out. V and J calls and clone size follow that table, whereas D and trimming were derived from the DNA. The table has 200,000 to 300,000 clones, roughly 76% seen once. The sequence was collected from a woman of 80 years or more with COVID-19, enrolled during active disease. The chain has TRBV28 and TRBJ2-1; TRBD1 matches at 7 bases. The sample taken for sequencing was peripheral blood. The CDR3 bases are TGTGCCAGCAGCCCGACAGGGAAGGGGACCTACAATGAGCAGTTCTTC. Translation gives CASSPTGKGTYNEQFF.